This note documents a single TCR beta chain sequence. The data were taken from a study of blood T cell repertoires in COVID-19. The wider study: Sources were T cells, B-cell-depleted T cells, or PBMCs; the material itself was cDNA or gDNA.

Data came from immunoSEQ multiplex PCR; TCRdb stores just in-frame clones and leaves some out. In the table there are roughly 140,000 clones, 75% to 90% of which are singletons. Specimen: peripheral blood. This receptor was identified in a woman aged 80 or over with acute or convalescent COVID-19.

This chain's CDR3 is CASSATLVNYGYTF. CDR3 in DNA: TGTGCCAGCAGCGCTACTCTAGTCAACTATGGCTACACCTTC. The rearrangement uses TRBV2 and TRBJ1-2; no clear D gene. Germline CDR1 reads SNHLY; CDR2 reads FYNNEI. CDR3 size: 14 residues. Trimming removed 6 bases from V and 2 bases from J, with 13 bases in between.